A single sample is the source of the 26 T cell receptor beta chains below, sequenced in a study of shared clonotypes between healthy human individuals. TCRdb's table, derived via immunoSEQ multiplex PCR, lists solely in-frame clones and lacks some. The sample lists around 620,000 clones; about 95% were seen once. Naive CD8 isolation took CD45RO-negative cells positively selected for CCR7 and excluded terminally differentiated effector memory CD45RA+ cells. Sequences were obtained from naive CD8+ T cells sorted from blood. The receptors shown here come from a woman in her 30s in good health.

The chain links TRBV5-6 to TRBJ2-2; D is unclear. Trimming took off 0 bases at V and 2 bases at J, with 11 bases between the two ends. Germline V gene sequence: CDR1 SGHDT, CDR2 YYEEEE. The length of the CDR3 is 16 residues. The CDR3 protein is CASSLDSDGNTGELFF. The CDR3 DNA reads TGTGCCAGCAGCTTGGACTCCGATGGAAACACCGGGGAGCTGTTTTTT.

A single count supports this clone. V usage is TRBV9 and J usage is TRBJ2-2; a possible D gene is TRBD2 (5 bases). This CDR3 is 16 amino acids long. The V gene's germline CDR1 is SGDLS and CDR2 YYNGEE. The ends were cut back, 0 bases at V and 0 bases at J, with 9 bases in the middle. The CDR3 coding sequence is TGTGCCAGCAGCGTAGGAGGGAGCCCGAACACCGGGGAGCTGTTTTTT. Residues: CASSVGGSPNTGELFF.

The chain has TRBV27 and TRBJ1-5, with D maybe TRBD1 (6 bases). V dropped 5 bases and J dropped 3 bases, with 11 bases sitting between them. CDR1 MNHEY and CDR2 SMNVEV come from the germline V gene (reference sequence). There are 14 residues in the CDR3. The CDR3 region is CASSITGNNQPQHF. Here the CDR3 DNA reads TGTGCCAGCAGTATAACAGGGAACAATCAGCCCCAGCATTTT.

The gene calls are TRBV27 and TRBJ2-1, with a possible D match to TRBD2 (6 bases). The germline gives CDR1 MNHEY, CDR2 SMNVEV (reference sequence). The V end lost 5 bases, the J end lost 2 bases, and 10 bases lay between the germline ends. CDR3 size: 14 residues. The CDR3, as DNA: TGTGCCAGCAGTCCTAGCGTTACCTACAATGAGCAGTTCTTC. Its translation: CASSPSVTYNEQFF.

V usage is TRBV27 and J usage is TRBJ1-1; D gene ambiguous. V gave up 0 bases and J gave up 5 bases, with 13 bases separating them. This CDR3 is built from 15 residues. The germline V gene encodes CDR1 MNHEY and CDR2 SMNVEV (reference sequence). The CDR3 protein is CASSLSGEGRTEAFF. As DNA, the CDR3 is TGTGCCAGCAGTTTATCTGGCGAGGGCAGGACTGAAGCTTTCTTT.

The chain joins TRBV9 to TRBJ1-2; no definite D call. This CDR3 spans 13 amino acids. Germline lookup yields CDR1 SGDLS and CDR2 YYNGEE. Trimming took off 0 bases at V and 5 bases at J, with 8 bases between the two ends. The CDR3 coding sequence is TGTGCCAGCAGCGTAGGAGGGAGGTATGGCTACACCTTC. It encodes CASSVGGRYGYTF. The full variable domain, its missing parts supplied by reference TRBV9 and TRBJ1-2, is DSGVTQTPKHLITATGQRVTLRCSPRSGDLSVYWYQQSLDQGLQFLIQYYNGEERAKGNILERFSAQQFPDLHSELNLSSLELGDSALYFCASSVGGRYGYTFGSGTRLTVV.

The count of this clone is one. The rearrangement joins TRBV11-2 to TRBJ1-2; 8 positions agree with TRBD1. The V segment lost 2 bases and the J segment 6 bases; nucleotides outside the gene matches: 5. CDR1 is SGHAT, CDR2 FQNNGV, per germline. This CDR3 has 14 amino acids. CDR3 sequence: CASSLLSGGDGYTF. In nucleotides, the CDR3 is TGTGCCAGCAGCTTATTGTCAGGGGGCGATGGCTACACCTTC.

The rearrangement uses TRBV7-2 and TRBJ1-3, with TRBD1 matching over 8 bases. Germline V gene data show CDR1 as SGHTA and CDR2 as FQGNSA. This CDR3 contains 15 residues. Trimming took 5 bases from V and 0 from J; bases not matched to a gene: 3. The CDR3 DNA reads as TGTGCCAGCAGCCGGGACAGGTTCTCTGGAAACACCATATATTTT. Protein product: CASSRDRFSGNTIYF.

Remarks on this clone: The sample carries other DNA sequences with the same CDR3. The chain recombines TRBV28 with TRBJ2-7, with D possibly being TRBD1 (6 bases). CDR1 is MDHEN, CDR2 SYDVKM, per germline. Trimming removed 0 bases from V and 4 bases from J, with 7 bases in between. This CDR3 spans 13 amino acids. The CDR3: CASSLWQGYEQYF. CDR3 DNA: TGTGCCAGCAGTTTATGGCAGGGGTACGAGCAGTACTTC.

The genes are TRBV7-8 and TRBJ2-3, with a tentative D call TRBD2 (5 bases). Trimming took 5 bases from V and 3 from J, leaving 18 bases between them. CDR1 SGHVS and CDR2 FQNEAQ come from the germline V gene. The CDR3 is made up of 16 amino acids. In DNA form, the CDR3 reads TGTGCCAGCAGCCCATTTTTAGGAGGTGGGACAGATACGCAGTATTTT. Encoded protein: CASSPFLGGGTDTQYF.

V usage is TRBV28 and J usage is TRBJ2-5; D is perhaps TRBD1 or TRBD2 (6 bases each). CDR1 and CDR2 (germline): MDHEN, SYDVKM. The V end lost 8 bases, the J end lost 2 bases, and 12 bases lay between the germline ends. The CDR3 spans 13 residues. The CDR3: CASRGTLQETQYF. The CDR3 nucleotides are TGTGCCAGCCGCGGGACACTTCAAGAGACCCAGTACTTC.

This chain connects TRBV4-1 to TRBJ2-1; 8 bases are shared with TRBD2. The CDR3 is made up of 17 amino acids. Germline assignment: CDR1 MGHRA and CDR2 YSYEKL. Germline trimming cut 4 bases from V and 0 bases from J; bases unmatched to any gene: 8. The CDR3, as DNA: TGCGCCAGCAGCCCCGACCTAGCGGGCCTCTCCTACAATGAGCAGTTCTTC. As protein: CASSPDLAGLSYNEQFF.

The chain joins TRBV23-1 to TRBJ2-7; D call uncertain. TRBV23-1 is placed among ORFs of uncertain function. V was pared by 2 bases and J by 4 bases, with 9 bases between. The CDR3 is 13 amino acids. CDR3 sequence (DNA): TGCGCCAGCAGTCAAATCCCTGGGTACGAGCAGTACTTC. Translation: CASSQIPGYEQYF.

V is TRBV4-2 and J is TRBJ2-3; 7 nucleotides agree with TRBD2. The CDR3 consists of 16 residues. Losses at the gene ends were 0 bases for V and 1 base for J; bases not matched to a gene: 4. Looked up from germline, CDR1 is LGHNA and CDR2 is YNFKEQ. The DNA for the CDR3 is TGTGCCAGCAGCCAAGAAGGGCTAGCGGGCACAGATACGCAGTATTTT. This encodes CASSQEGLAGTDTQYF.

The V call is TRBV27, the J call TRBJ2-5; D is possibly TRBD2 (5 bases). The germline V gene encodes CDR1 MNHEY and CDR2 SMNVEV (reference sequence). The CDR3 covers 13 residues. V dropped 3 bases and J dropped 0 bases, with 5 bases sitting between them. Here the CDR3 DNA reads TGTGCCAGCAGTTTGAGGGACCAAGAGACCCAGTACTTC. Translating gives CASSLRDQETQYF.

The V and J genes are TRBV11-3 and TRBJ2-7; TRBD2 matches at 10 bases. The V segment lost 3 bases and the J segment 5 bases; nucleotides outside the gene matches: 7. There are 15 residues in the CDR3. Germline assignment: CDR1 SGHNT and CDR2 YENEEA. In DNA form, the CDR3 reads TGTGCCAGCAGCTTGGGGGCCGGGACTAGCGACGAGCAGTACTTC. Translated: CASSLGAGTSDEQYF. The entire variable domain, with the rest obtained from reference TRBV11-3 and TRBJ2-7, is as follows: EAGVVQSPRYKIIEKKQPVAFWCNPISGHNTLYWYLQNLGQGPELLIRYENEEAVDDSQLPKDRFSAERLKGVDSTLKIQPAELGDSAVYLCASSLGAGTSDEQYFGPGTRLTVT.

The chain combines TRBV6-1 with TRBJ2-3; perhaps D is TRBD1 or TRBD2 (6 bases each). Trimming left V 6 bases short and J 1 base short, with 11 bases between. This CDR3 spans 14 amino acids. Germline CDR1 reads MNHNS; CDR2 reads SASEGT. The CDR3 coding sequence is TGTGCCAGCAGGGCTAGGGGGGGCACAGATACGCAGTATTTT. Its protein is CASRARGGTDTQYF.

On this clone: This sample also contains other DNA sequences that code for the same CDR3. The gene calls are TRBV27 and TRBJ2-7; no definite D call. Germline CDR1 reads MNHEY; CDR2 reads SMNVEV (reference sequence). The V end was cut by 6 bases, the J end by 4 bases, with 7 bases between. The CDR3 totals 11 residues. The CDR3 region has the DNA TGTGCCAGCAGCTCGGCTTACGAGCAGTACTTC. This encodes CASSSAYEQYF.

This chain links TRBV2 with TRBJ1-2, with 10 bases identical to TRBD1. From germline, CDR1 is SNHLY and CDR2 FYNNEI. Germline trimming cut 5 bases from V and 5 bases from J; bases unmatched to any gene: 11. The CDR3 sequence is 16 residues long. CDR3 residues: CASSIPGQGFGYGYTF. CDR3 DNA sequence: TGTGCCAGCAGTATACCGGGACAGGGGTTTGGGTATGGCTACACCTTC. The full variable domain, in which reference TRBV2 and TRBJ1-2 provide the parts outside the CDR3, is EPEVTQTPSHQVTQMGQEVILRCVPISNHLYFYWYRQILGQKVEFLVSFYNNEISEKSEIFDDQFSVERPDGSNFTLKIRSTKLEDSAMYFCASSIPGQGFGYGYTFGSGTRLTVV.

A note on this clone: Other nucleotide sequences in the sample specify the same CDR3. The chain couples TRBV5-8 to TRBJ2-7; D call uncertain. The V gene lost 4 bases and the J gene lost 9 bases, with 8 bases spanning the gap. Germline loops: CDR1 SGHTS, CDR2 YDEGEE. The CDR3 contains 10 residues. The CDR3 bases are TGTGCCAGCAGCCTGAGTTGGCAGTACTTC. It translates to CASSLSWQYF.

The chain is built from TRBV5-1 and TRBJ1-1, with 7 bases fitting TRBD1. Germline loops: CDR1 SGHRS, CDR2 YFSETQ. The CDR3 runs to 16 residues. The junction had 16 bases not matched to a gene; V was cut back by 0 bases and J by 11 bases. CDR3 protein: CASSLDRGDMNSGAFF. In DNA form, the CDR3 reads TGCGCCAGCAGCTTGGACAGGGGCGATATGAACAGTGGGGCTTTCTTT.

The chain links TRBV29-1 to TRBJ2-1, with D maybe TRBD2 (6 bases). V lost 5 bases and J 7 bases, leaving 12 bases between the germline ends. This CDR3 is built from 12 residues. In germline, CDR1 is SQVTM, CDR2 ANQGSEA. The CDR3 is CSVLSGRNEQFF. Here the CDR3 DNA reads TGCAGCGTTTTAAGCGGGCGAAATGAGCAGTTCTTC.

This rearrangement joins TRBV28 to TRBJ2-7, with a tentative D call TRBD1 (5 bases). Germline CDR1 reads MDHEN; CDR2 reads SYDVKM. This CDR3 is built from 15 residues. V was trimmed by 6 bases and J by 2 bases, leaving 17 bases between them. CDR3 sequence: CASRDIDLLTYEQYF. The CDR3 coding sequence is TGTGCCAGCAGGGACATAGACCTTCTCACCTACGAGCAGTACTTC.

The gene calls are TRBV4-1 and TRBJ2-5; the D gene is possibly TRBD2 (7 bases). The CDR3 is 16 residues long. Germline-derived CDR1 and CDR2 are MGHRA and YSYEKL. V lost 0 bases and J 11 bases, leaving 22 bases between the germline ends. The CDR3: CASSQDLSGTRREQYF. The CDR3 DNA is TGCGCCAGCAGCCAAGATTTGAGCGGGACACGGCGGGAGCAGTACTTC.

In this sample, this clone turned up a few times. The chain couples TRBV11-3 to TRBJ2-5; a weak D match, TRBD1 (5 bases). From germline, CDR1 is SGHNT and CDR2 YENEEA. The CDR3 is 14 amino acids. Trimming stripped 5 bases from V and 4 bases from J, with 14 bases between. DNA of the CDR3: TGTGCCAGCAGCCAAGCAGGGTTGCCAGAGACCCAGTACTTC. Translation gives CASSQAGLPETQYF.

V and J are TRBV11-2 and TRBJ2-7; 8 nucleotides line up with TRBD2. Per the germline V gene, CDR1 is SGHAT and CDR2 is FQNNGV. The CDR3 extends over 15 amino acids. The junction had 7 bases not matched to a gene; V was cut back by 5 bases and J by 1 base. As DNA, the CDR3 is TGTGCCAGCAGCCCAGCAACTAGCGGATCCTACGAGCAGTACTTC. This translates into CASSPATSGSYEQYF. Variable domain in full (rest from reference TRBV11-2 and TRBJ2-7): EAGVAQSPRYKIIEKRQSVAFWCNPISGHATLYWYQQILGQGPKLLIQFQNNGVVDDSQLPKDRFSAERLKGVDSTLKIQPAKLEDSAVYLCASSPATSGSYEQYFGPGTRLTVT.